The 4 T cell receptor beta chains in this list originate from one sample, sequenced in a study of shared clonotypes between healthy human individuals. Data came from immunoSEQ multiplex PCR; TCRdb stores just in-frame clones and leaves some out. The data show 400,000 to 600,000 clones, around 79% seen once. Sequenced: PBMCs. The receptors stem from a woman in her thirties or forties in good health. Some clones in this sample may be carry-over from other donors' samples.

The chain links TRBV6-9 to TRBJ2-5; TRBD1 agrees at 9 bases. The CDR3 has 15 amino acids. CDR1 is MNHGY, CDR2 SVAAGI, per germline. J gave up 5 bases and V 3 bases, and 7 bases lay outside the gene matches. The CDR3 reads CASSYSGQGWETQYF. CDR3 sequence (DNA): TGTGCCAGCAGTTACTCGGGACAGGGCTGGGAGACCCAGTACTTC.

The V call is TRBV9, the J call TRBJ2-1; TRBD2 matches 13 bases. The CDR3 sequence is 16 residues long. Germline V gene lookup returns CDR1 SGDLS and CDR2 YYNGEE. J gave up 8 bases and V 4 bases, and 9 bases lay outside the gene matches. The CDR3 DNA reads TGTGCCAGCAGCCCAGAGGGAGGACTAGCGGGAGATGAGCAGTTCTTC. This gives the protein CASSPEGGLAGDEQFF.

This clone was picked up a small number of times. The rearrangement links TRBV28 to TRBJ2-7, with 10 positions matching TRBD1. CDR1 MDHEN and CDR2 SYDVKM come from the germline V gene. The CDR3 contains 15 residues. V lost 2 bases and J lost 4; bases outside the gene matches: 5. The CDR3 region is CASSLRGQGRYEQYF. The CDR3 region has the DNA TGTGCCAGCAGTTTAAGGGGACAGGGGAGGTACGAGCAGTACTTC. Full variable domain (missing parts from reference TRBV28 and TRBJ2-7): DVKVTQSSRYLVKRTGEKVFLECVQDMDHENMFWYRQDPGLGLRLIYFSYDVKMKEKGDIPEGYSVSREKKERFSLILESASTNQTSMYLCASSLRGQGRYEQYFGPGTRLTVT.

The chain recombines TRBV7-2 with TRBJ1-1; no definite D call. This CDR3 comprises 13 residues. V was trimmed by 7 bases and J by 5 bases, leaving 14 bases between them. The germline V gene has CDR1 SGHTA and CDR2 FQGNSA. The chain's CDR3 is CASIAGVGTEAFF. DNA for the CDR3: TGTGCCAGCATCGCCGGAGTGGGGACTGAAGCTTTCTTT. Filled out from reference TRBV7-2 and TRBJ1-1, the complete variable domain reads GAGVSQSPSNKVTEKGKDVELRCDPISGHTALYWYRQSLGQGLEFLIYFQGNSAPDKSGLPSDRFSAERTGGSVSTLTIQRTQQEDSAVYLCASIAGVGTEAFFGQGTRLTVV.